This T cell receptor (beta chain) was captured by sequencing in a study of cytomegalovirus exposure and HLA in healthy donors. Overall study findings and caveats: Trimming of TCR beta V- and J-genes showed a link, identified in a later analysis, to a missense DCLRE1C variant.

Both 60 Vbeta primers and 13 Jbeta primers went into the PCR. Clones were sequenced by immunoSEQ multiplex PCR, and TCRdb holds only the in-frame ones, with some missing. The table counts over 65,000 clones; around 1.2% lies in the top ten. The germline V gene encodes CDR1 MNHNY and CDR2 SVGAGI (reference sequence). CDR3 size: 14 residues. Germline trimming cut 6 bases from V and 5 bases from J; bases unmatched to any gene: 8. With respect to this clone: The antigen is unknown.

This receptor was identified in a woman aged 25 to 45 in good health and CMV-seronegative. The sequencing input was PBMCs. The chain combines TRBV6-6 with TRBJ2-5; the match to TRBD2 covers 8 bases. The CDR3 sequence is CASRVAGLQETQYF. CDR3 nucleotides: TGTGCCAGCAGGGTAGCGGGGTTGCAGGAGACCCAGTACTTC.